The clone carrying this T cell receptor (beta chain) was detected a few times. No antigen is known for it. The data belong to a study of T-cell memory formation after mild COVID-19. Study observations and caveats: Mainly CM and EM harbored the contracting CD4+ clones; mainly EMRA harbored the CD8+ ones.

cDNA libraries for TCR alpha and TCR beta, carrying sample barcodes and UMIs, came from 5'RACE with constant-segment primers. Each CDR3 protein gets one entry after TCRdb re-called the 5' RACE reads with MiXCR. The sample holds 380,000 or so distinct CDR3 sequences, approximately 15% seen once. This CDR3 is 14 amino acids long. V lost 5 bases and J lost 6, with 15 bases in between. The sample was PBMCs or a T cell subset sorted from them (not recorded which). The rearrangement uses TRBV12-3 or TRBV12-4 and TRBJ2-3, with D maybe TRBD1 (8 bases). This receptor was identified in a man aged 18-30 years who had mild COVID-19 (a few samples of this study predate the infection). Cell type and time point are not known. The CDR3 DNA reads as TGTGCCAGCAGTCACAGGGGGGGCGGTGATACGCAGTATTTT. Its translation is CASSHRGGGDTQYF.